Following are 17 T cell receptor beta chains from one sample sequenced in a study of shared clonotypes between healthy human individuals. TCRdb's copy holds only in-frame clones and misses some; the assay was immunoSEQ multiplex PCR. The sample contains fewer than 3 million clones, just under 95% of which appear only once. The sequenced sample was naive CD4+ T cells from PBMCs. The subset here: CD45RA+ positively selected. The receptors here all came from a man in his late teens or twenties in good health. Some clones in this sample may be carry-over from other donors' samples.

This chain joins TRBV6-5 and TRBJ2-7, with 9 nucleotides matching TRBD2. The CDR3 extends over 14 amino acids. Germline V gene sequence: CDR1 MNHEY, CDR2 SVGAGI. V lost 6 bases and J lost 4; bases outside the gene matches: 7. The CDR3 region has the DNA TGTGCCAGCAGCTCTATAGCGGGAGTTTACGAGCAGTACTTC. Translating it yields CASSSIAGVYEQYF.

This clone was seen only once. The chain is built from TRBV20-1 and TRBJ2-7; tentative D call: TRBD2 (5 bases). V gave up 3 bases and J gave up 3 bases, with 6 bases separating them. Germline V gene lookup returns CDR1 DFQATT and CDR2 SNEGSKA (reference sequence). The CDR3 is 11 residues long. The CDR3 nucleotides read TGCAGTGCTAGCGGGGACTACGAGCAGTACTTC. Translating it yields CSASGDYEQYF.

This chain joins TRBV5-1 and TRBJ2-1, with D maybe TRBD2 (5 bases). This CDR3 region has 15 residues. In germline, CDR1 is SGHRS, CDR2 YFSETQ. V gave up 4 bases and J gave up 7 bases, with 18 bases separating them. The DNA of the CDR3 is TGCGCCAGCAGCAACTTGACGACACCGGGGAATGAGCAGTTCTTC. It specifies CASSNLTTPGNEQFF.

The genes are TRBV28 and TRBJ1-1; the D gene is possibly TRBD1 (5 bases). V was shortened by 2 bases and J by 5 bases, with 18 bases between the two germline ends. The length of the CDR3 is 16 residues. From germline, CDR1 is MDHEN and CDR2 SYDVKM. CDR3 amino acids: CASSLNPGGTGTEAFF. CDR3 in DNA: TGTGCCAGCAGTTTAAACCCAGGCGGGACGGGTACTGAAGCTTTCTTT. Full variable domain (rest looked up from reference TRBV28 and TRBJ1-1): DVKVTQSSRYLVKRTGEKVFLECVQDMDHENMFWYRQDPGLGLRLIYFSYDVKMKEKGDIPEGYSVSREKKERFSLILESASTNQTSMYLCASSLNPGGTGTEAFFGQGTRLTVV.

This clone was detected only once. The gene calls are TRBV15 and TRBJ1-5; 8 bases line up with TRBD1. Germline V gives CDR1 LNHNV, CDR2 YYDKDF (reference sequence). V was clipped by 4 bases and J by 4 bases; unmatched bases: 3. The CDR3 totals 14 residues. The DNA for the CDR3 is TGTGCCACCAGCAATCGACAGGGGAATCAGCCCCAGCATTTT. Encoded protein: CATSNRQGNQPQHF.

This rearrangement joins TRBV18 to TRBJ2-3; D is undetermined. The ends were cut back, 2 bases at V and 2 bases at J, with 5 bases in the middle. The germline CDR1 and CDR2 sequences are KGHSH and LQKENI. The CDR3 has 13 amino acids. Here the CDR3 reads CASSPTFTDTQYF. The CDR3 DNA sequence: TGTGCCAGCTCACCAACTTTCACAGATACGCAGTATTTT.

V usage is TRBV27 and J usage is TRBJ1-5; no clear D gene. Trimming left V 3 bases short and J 9 bases short, with 12 bases between. The CDR3 length is 13 residues. Germline V CDR1 and CDR2: MNHEY, SMNVEV (reference sequence). CDR3 amino acids: CASSFDWNLPQHF. As DNA, the CDR3 is TGTGCCAGCAGTTTTGACTGGAATTTGCCCCAGCATTTT.

The chain employs TRBV9 and TRBJ2-5; no firm D call. The CDR3 is 14 residues long. With 0 bases removed from V and 3 bases from J, the gap between germline ends came to 9 bases. From germline, CDR1 is SGDLS and CDR2 YYNGEE. The CDR3 nucleotides read TGTGCCAGCAGCGTAGCTACTGGGAAAGAGACCCAGTACTTC. Translated, it gives CASSVATGKETQYF.

This clone has a single count. The chain recombines TRBV6-4 with TRBJ2-7; TRBD1 matches 8 bases. The CDR3 length is 16 residues. Per germline, CDR1 MRHNA and CDR2 SNTAGT. V dropped 8 bases and J dropped 2; count of bases not matched to a gene: 14. The CDR3 DNA follows: TGTGCCAGCCGCCTTCGACTGGGACAGGATACCTACGAGCAGTACTTC. It specifies CASRLRLGQDTYEQYF.

The chain joins TRBV9 to TRBJ2-1, with 7 bases that match TRBD1. V lost 3 bases, J lost 1 base, and 7 bases stayed unmatched. In germline, CDR1 is SGDLS, CDR2 YYNGEE. The CDR3 runs to 16 residues. CDR3 sequence reads: CASSALGGQSYNEQFF. The CDR3 DNA follows: TGTGCCAGCAGCGCCTTAGGGGGCCAATCCTACAATGAGCAGTTCTTC.

The V call is TRBV9, the J call TRBJ2-3; D is unclear. CDR1 SGDLS and CDR2 YYNGEE come from the germline V gene. The CDR3 is 14 residues long. V gave up 4 bases and J gave up 4 bases, with 13 bases separating them. CDR3 sequence: CASSPTSLADTQYF. The CDR3 DNA is TGTGCCAGCAGCCCAACCTCTCTTGCAGATACGCAGTATTTT.

The chain is built from TRBV11-1 and TRBJ2-7; TRBD1 aligns across 9 bases. Trimming removed 1 base from V and 5 bases from J; junction bases left unmatched: 6. The CDR3 loop spans 15 amino acids. Germline V gene data show CDR1 as SGHAT and CDR2 as FQDESV (reference sequence). The CDR3 DNA reads TGTGCCAGCAGCTTAGTTCGGGACAGGGTCCACGAGCAGTACTTC. It encodes CASSLVRDRVHEQYF.

The chain links TRBV4-1 to TRBJ1-4, with 7 bases identical to TRBD1. The CDR3 runs to 16 residues. Trimming at V came to 3 bases and at J to 5 bases, leaving 9 bases not matched to a gene. CDR1 is MGHRA, CDR2 YSYEKL, per germline. CDR3 nucleotide sequence: TGCGCCAGCAGCCACGCCCCAGGGGGGAAGAATGAAAAACTGTTTTTT. This sequence encodes CASSHAPGGKNEKLFF.

The chain has TRBV15 and TRBJ2-6, with D possibly TRBD2 on 6 matching bases. CDR3 size: 16 residues. CDR1 is LNHNV and CDR2 is YYDKDF in the germline V gene (reference sequence). Trimming pared 1 base from V and 2 bases from J, leaving 9 bases between. CDR3 protein: CATSRVGGTGANVLTF. The CDR3 nucleotides are TGTGCCACCAGCAGAGTCGGAGGGACTGGGGCCAACGTCCTGACTTTC. Together with reference TRBV15 and TRBJ2-6, the CDR3 gives the full variable domain: DAMVIQNPRYQVTQFGKPVTLSCSQTLNHNVMYWYQQKSSQAPKLLFHYYDKDFNNEADTPDNFQSRRPNTSFCFLDIRSPGLGDTAMYLCATSRVGGTGANVLTFGAGSRLTVL.

The rearrangement links TRBV28 to TRBJ2-7; TRBD1 matches 7 bases. This CDR3 is built from 14 residues. Germline lookup yields CDR1 MDHEN and CDR2 SYDVKM. V lost 8 bases to trimming and J lost 1 base; unmatched junction nucleotides: 8. DNA of the CDR3: TGTGCCAGCCGATGGGTGACAGGGTCCTACGAGCAGTACTTC. Protein product: CASRWVTGSYEQYF.

CDR3 DNA: TGTGCCAGCAGGAAGGGTACCTTATACAATGAGCAGTTCTTC. Amino acids: CASRKGTLYNEQFF. This chain uses TRBV6-5 with TRBJ2-1; no clear D. CDR3 length: 14 residues. Trimming removed 6 bases from V and 4 bases from J, with 13 bases in between. Looked up from germline, CDR1 is MNHEY and CDR2 is SVGAGI.

The rearrangement links TRBV7-9 to TRBJ2-2; tentative D call: TRBD2 (6 bases). The germline V and J ends were trimmed by 3 bases and 1 base, with 12 bases remaining between them. The germline CDR1 and CDR2 sequences are SEHNR and FQNEAQ (reference sequence). This CDR3 contains 16 residues. The CDR3 here is CASSLSSSGNTGELFF. As DNA, the CDR3 is TGTGCCAGCAGCTTGTCGAGTAGCGGGAACACCGGGGAGCTGTTTTTT.